One and the same sample provided the 30 T cell receptor beta chains below, sequenced in a study of shared clonotypes between healthy human individuals. Sequenced by immunoSEQ multiplex PCR; TCRdb stores in-frame clones only, minus some. This table has over 300,000 clones, around 86% appearing once. The sequenced material came from memory CD8+ T cells sorted from blood. Stated subset: CD45RO+ cells pooled with CCR7-negative TemRA cells. The receptors derive from a man aged 18-30 years in good health.

The genes are TRBV13 and TRBJ2-1; D remains ambiguous. The V and J ends lost 1 base and 0 bases respectively, with 4 bases between them. Germline CDR1 PRHDT, CDR2 FYEKMQ (reference sequence). This CDR3 is built from 14 residues. CDR3 bases: TGTGCCAGCAGCTTAGAGAGCTCCTACAATGAGCAGTTCTTC. It codes for CASSLESSYNEQFF.

The chain uses TRBV2 and TRBJ1-6; TRBD1 might be the D (5 bases). The CDR3 has 15 amino acids. Germline V lookup: CDR1 SNHLY, CDR2 FYNNEI. V was clipped by 2 bases and J by 6 bases, with 11 bases between them. CDR3 region: CASSELTGGNSPLHF. As DNA, the CDR3 is TGTGCCAGCAGTGAACTTACAGGTGGTAATTCACCCCTCCACTTT.

This rearrangement joins TRBV9 to TRBJ1-2, with 7 bases that match TRBD1. The V and J ends lost 4 bases and 4 bases, in that order; junction bases with no gene match: 10. In germline, CDR1 is SGDLS, CDR2 YYNGEE. This CDR3 is built from 15 residues. CDR3 protein: CASSPAGTVIYGYTF. In nucleotides, the CDR3 is TGTGCCAGCAGCCCAGCCGGGACAGTCATCTATGGCTACACCTTC.

With respect to this clone: Given a much more abundant clone one base away, this may be a read error. The chain couples TRBV5-5 to TRBJ1-1, with 7 bases aligning to TRBD1. V gave up 4 bases and J gave up 1 base; unmatched junction bases: 4. CDR3 length equals 14 residues. Germline V gene lookup returns CDR1 SGHKS and CDR2 YYEKEE (reference sequence). The CDR3 protein is CASSTGTANTEAFF. The CDR3 coding sequence is TGTGCCAGCAGCACCGGGACAGCGAACACTGAAGCTTTCTTT. Variable domain in full (rest from reference TRBV5-5 and TRBJ1-1): DAGVTQSPTHLIKTRGQQVTLRCSPISGHKSVSWYQQVLGQGPQFIFQYYEKEERGRGNFPDRFSARQFPNYSSELNVNALLLGDSALYLCASSTGTANTEAFFGQGTRLTVV.

The V call is TRBV30, the J call TRBJ1-5; 7 bases fit TRBD1. CDR1 is GTSNPN and CDR2 is SVGIG in the germline V gene (reference sequence). This CDR3 is 14 amino acids long. V was clipped by 5 bases and J by 4 bases; unmatched bases: 8. CDR3 DNA: TGTGCCTGGGGACAGGAGAATGTAAATCAGCCCCAGCATTTT. Amino acids: CAWGQENVNQPQHF.

The CDR3 here is CASSRYRTGRNGYTF. The DNA for the CDR3 is TGCGCCAGCAGCCGTTACCGGACAGGGAGGAATGGCTACACCTTC. This chain uses TRBV4-3 with TRBJ1-2, with 8 bases matching TRBD1. This CDR3 has 15 residues. CDR1 LGHNA and CDR2 YSLEER come from the germline V gene. Trimming took 4 bases from V and 6 from J; bases not matched to a gene: 10.

This clone was found once. The chain employs TRBV7-9 and TRBJ1-2; the D gene is possibly TRBD1 (5 bases). V was clipped by 1 base and J by 8 bases, with 26 bases between them. The CDR3 sequence is 18 residues long. Germline V gene data show CDR1 as SEHNR and CDR2 as FQNEAQ (reference sequence). Here the CDR3 DNA reads TGTGCCAGCAGCTTAGTAGGTTGGGCCAGGGATTACCTTGGGGGCTACACCTTC. This sequence encodes CASSLVGWARDYLGGYTF.

This chain connects TRBV9 to TRBJ2-7, with TRBD1 identical over 7 bases. V gave up 4 bases and J gave up 0 bases; unmatched junction bases: 7. The germline V gene has CDR1 SGDLS and CDR2 YYNGEE. The CDR3 contains 15 residues. CDR3 protein: CASSPTGVVSYEQYF. The CDR3 DNA reads TGTGCCAGCAGCCCCACAGGGGTTGTCTCCTACGAGCAGTACTTC. The full variable domain, with the rest looked up from reference TRBV9 and TRBJ2-7, is DSGVTQTPKHLITATGQRVTLRCSPRSGDLSVYWYQQSLDQGLQFLIQYYNGEERAKGNILERFSAQQFPDLHSELNLSSLELGDSALYFCASSPTGVVSYEQYFGPGTRLTVT.

The genes are TRBV9 and TRBJ1-3; 8 bases are a match to TRBD1. The CDR3 totals 15 residues. Losses at the gene ends were 7 bases for V and 0 bases for J; bases not matched to a gene: 6. The germline V gene encodes CDR1 SGDLS and CDR2 YYNGEE. This chain's CDR3 is CASLDRAFSGNTIYF. CDR3 in DNA: TGTGCCAGCTTGGACAGGGCTTTCTCTGGAAACACCATATATTTT.

The chain is built from TRBV5-6 and TRBJ2-7; 10 bases align to TRBD1. CDR3 size: 15 residues. V was pared by 7 bases and J by 4 bases, with 11 bases of the junction left unmatched. Per the germline V gene, CDR1 is SGHDT and CDR2 is YYEEEE. The chain's CDR3 is CASLNRDRGLYEQYF. Here the CDR3 DNA reads TGTGCCAGCCTTAACCGGGACAGGGGACTTTACGAGCAGTACTTC. Full variable domain (outside the CDR3, taken from reference TRBV5-6 and TRBJ2-7): DAGVTQSPTHLIKTRGQQVTLRCSPKSGHDTVSWYQQALGQGPQFIFQYYEEEERQRGNFPDRFSGHQFPNYSSELNVNALLLGDSALYLCASLNRDRGLYEQYFGPGTRLTVT.

This chain joins TRBV6-5 and TRBJ2-4; D tentatively fits TRBD1 or TRBD2 (5 bases each). The CDR3 covers 13 residues. The germline V and J ends were trimmed by 6 bases and 7 bases, with 13 bases remaining between them. The germline V gene encodes CDR1 MNHEY and CDR2 SVGAGI. The CDR3 loop reads CASRDITGNIQYF. As DNA, the CDR3 is TGTGCCAGCAGGGACATTACGGGGAACATTCAGTACTTC.

The chain recombines TRBV28 with TRBJ2-1; D may be TRBD2 (6 bases). In germline, CDR1 is MDHEN, CDR2 SYDVKM. The CDR3 extends over 16 amino acids. Trimming removed 3 bases at V and 3 bases at J, with 15 bases between. Here the CDR3 reads CASSLRIAASYNEQFF. The CDR3 DNA is TGTGCCAGCAGTTTGAGGATAGCGGCAAGCTACAATGAGCAGTTCTTC. Looking up the rest from reference TRBV28 and TRBJ2-1 gives the full variable domain: DVKVTQSSRYLVKRTGEKVFLECVQDMDHENMFWYRQDPGLGLRLIYFSYDVKMKEKGDIPEGYSVSREKKERFSLILESASTNQTSMYLCASSLRIAASYNEQFFGPGTRLTVL.

The CDR3 protein is CASSSGLPGYTDTQYF. The CDR3, as DNA: TGTGCCAGCAGCTCGGGACTCCCGGGGTACACAGATACGCAGTATTTT. The chain couples TRBV7-9 to TRBJ2-3; TRBD2 might be the D (6 bases). The germline V and J ends were trimmed by 4 bases and 2 bases, with 16 bases remaining between them. Germline-derived CDR1 and CDR2 are SEHNR and FQNEAQ (reference sequence). There are 16 residues in the CDR3.

The chain links TRBV10-1 to TRBJ2-7; D gene unclear. The ends were cut back, 2 bases at V and 6 bases at J, with 14 bases in the middle. The germline V gene encodes CDR1 WNHNN and CDR2 SYGVQD (reference sequence). This CDR3 comprises 14 residues. The CDR3 spells CASSELPYSFEQYF. The CDR3 nucleotides read TGCGCCAGCAGTGAGCTCCCCTATTCGTTCGAGCAGTACTTC.

The rearrangement uses TRBV10-3 and TRBJ2-1; 8 positions agree with TRBD1. Germline values: CDR1 ENHRY, CDR2 SYGVKD. CDR3 length: 15 amino acids. V lost 5 bases to trimming and J lost 4 bases; unmatched junction nucleotides: 7. The CDR3 DNA is TGTGCCATCAGTTCGGACAGGGATGGGTACAATGAGCAGTTCTTC. It translates to CAISSDRDGYNEQFF.

The V gene is TRBV6-5, the J gene TRBJ2-3, with a possible D match to TRBD2 (6 bases). Trimming took 2 bases from V and 4 from J, leaving 10 bases between them. CDR1 is MNHEY, CDR2 SVGAGI, per germline. The CDR3 contains 14 residues. The CDR3 nucleotides are TGTGCCAGCAGTTACGGGGGAGGCCCAGATACGCAGTATTTT. It yields the protein CASSYGGGPDTQYF.

This sequence joins TRBV5-6 and TRBJ2-4, with D perhaps TRBD1 (6 bases). The length of the CDR3 is 16 residues. The germline V gene encodes CDR1 SGHDT and CDR2 YYEEEE. V gave up 3 bases and J gave up 0 bases, with 13 bases separating them. CDR3 region: CASSYWTEIAKNIQYF. The CDR3 DNA reads TGTGCCAGCAGCTACTGGACAGAGATAGCCAAAAACATTCAGTACTTC.

The chain recombines TRBV29-1 with TRBJ2-1; no clear D. This CDR3 is 14 amino acids long. V lost 2 bases to trimming and J lost 4 bases, with 12 bases between them. Per germline, CDR1 SQVTM and CDR2 ANQGSEA. The chain's CDR3 is CSVEKENRYNEQFF. CDR3 nucleotides: TGCAGCGTTGAAAAGGAAAATAGGTACAATGAGCAGTTCTTC.

The CDR3 nucleotides read TGTGCCAGCAGCTTCCGGGCCGACAGGGAGCAGGAGACCCAGTACTTC. It specifies CASSFRADREQETQYF. This chain links TRBV7-9 with TRBJ2-5, with 7 bases identical to TRBD1. Germline V gene data show CDR1 as SEHNR and CDR2 as FQNEAQ (reference sequence). This CDR3 is built from 16 residues. With 3 bases clipped from V and 5 bases from J, the junction kept 12 bases outside the gene matches.

This clone occurred a few times. The rearrangement links TRBV27 to TRBJ1-1; D is undetermined. CDR1 is MNHEY and CDR2 is SMNVEV in the germline V gene (reference sequence). The CDR3 runs 11 residues. V was cut by 8 bases and J by 1 base, with 5 bases left in between. Here the CDR3 reads CASGWNTEAFF. The CDR3 nucleotides are TGTGCCAGCGGATGGAACACTGAAGCTTTCTTT.

This sequence joins TRBV5-6 and TRBJ2-7, with 7 nucleotides matching TRBD2. CDR1 and CDR2 (germline): SGHDT, YYEEEE. The V segment lost 6 bases and the J segment 3 bases; nucleotides outside the gene matches: 9. CDR3 length: 14 amino acids. The CDR3 DNA follows: TGTGCCAGCACCCTGGGAGGGAGTTTCTACGAGCAGTACTTC. Translation gives CASTLGGSFYEQYF.

The V call is TRBV9, the J call TRBJ2-7, with D unresolved. The CDR3 consists of 15 residues. Germline values: CDR1 SGDLS, CDR2 YYNGEE. The V and J ends lost 0 bases and 2 bases respectively, with 12 bases between them. This CDR3 reads CASSVGHGAAYEQYF. In nucleotides, the CDR3 is TGTGCCAGCAGCGTAGGTCACGGCGCAGCCTACGAGCAGTACTTC.

The V gene is TRBV18, the J gene TRBJ2-7, with D unresolved. V shed 2 bases and J shed 4 bases, with 6 bases lying between them. The length of the CDR3 is 12 residues. The V gene's germline CDR1 is KGHSH and CDR2 LQKENI. The CDR3 bases are TGTGCCAGCTCACCAACGTCGTACGAGCAGTACTTC. Amino acids: CASSPTSYEQYF.

The J gene is TRBJ2-7, the V gene TRBV9; D assignment may be TRBD1 or TRBD2 (5 bases each). Trimming left V 1 base short and J 6 bases short, with 11 bases between. CDR1 SGDLS and CDR2 YYNGEE come from the germline V gene. The CDR3 is 13 amino acids. CDR3 nucleotide sequence: TGTGCCAGCAGCGTAATGGGGGAGAGCGAGCAGTACTTC. This translates into CASSVMGESEQYF.

This clone has just one count. The chain is built from TRBV9 and TRBJ1-6, with 10 nucleotides matching TRBD1. J was trimmed by 7 bases and V by 10 bases; bases with no gene match: 11. This CDR3 is 15 amino acids long. Germline loops: CDR1 SGDLS, CDR2 YYNGEE. The CDR3 loop reads CAGLSRDRGNSPLHF. CDR3 sequence (DNA): TGTGCCGGGCTTTCCCGGGACAGGGGCAATTCACCCCTCCACTTT.

Points on this clone: A read error may explain this, as a much larger clone is one base away. The rearrangement links TRBV7-9 to TRBJ2-2, with no clear D. Germline V gene data show CDR1 as SEHNR and CDR2 as FQNEAQ (reference sequence). The CDR3 has 11 residues. The V end was cut by 5 bases, the J end by 5 bases, with 3 bases between. As DNA, the CDR3 is TGTGCCAGCAGCCATACCGGGGAGCTGTTTTTT. Translating gives CASSHTGELFF.

The chain employs TRBV5-1 and TRBJ2-7; no clear D gene. CDR3 length: 12 amino acids. Trimming took 1 base from V and 3 from J, leaving 5 bases between them. Germline assignment: CDR1 SGHRS and CDR2 YFSETQ. CDR3 in DNA: TGCGCCAGCAGCTTGAACAACTACGAGCAGTACTTC. Protein: CASSLNNYEQYF. The whole variable domain, filled in from reference TRBV5-1 and TRBJ2-7, reads KAGVTQTPRYLIKTRGQQVTLSCSPISGHRSVSWYQQTPGQGLQFLFEYFSETQRNKGNFPGRFSGRQFSNSRSEMNVSTLELGDSALYLCASSLNNYEQYFGPGTRLTVT.

DNA of the CDR3: TGTGCCAGCAGCTTAGATTCCAGCCCGCAGTACTTC. Translated: CASSLDSSPQYF. The rearrangement uses TRBV7-8 and TRBJ2-7; D is unclear. The CDR3 runs 12 residues. Trimming left V 1 base short and J 9 bases short, with 10 bases between. Germline V lookup: CDR1 SGHVS, CDR2 FQNEAQ.

This clone appeared a few times. The chain uses TRBV18 and TRBJ1-1, with TRBD1 matching over 10 bases. With V trimmed by 2 bases and J by 4 bases, 7 bases remained unmatched. The germline V gene encodes CDR1 KGHSH and CDR2 LQKENI. There are 16 residues in the CDR3. Here the CDR3 reads CASSPIRDRGSTEAFF. The CDR3, as DNA: TGTGCCAGCTCACCAATACGGGACAGGGGTAGCACTGAAGCTTTCTTT.

This chain uses TRBV28 with TRBJ2-7; D is possibly TRBD2 (6 bases). The CDR3 has 13 residues. The ends were cut back, 4 bases at V and 6 bases at J, with 13 bases in the middle. Germline V lookup: CDR1 MDHEN, CDR2 SYDVKM. CDR3 nucleotides: TGTGCCAGCAGTTCCCTGGAGGGGTCCGAGCAGTACTTC. Residues: CASSSLEGSEQYF.